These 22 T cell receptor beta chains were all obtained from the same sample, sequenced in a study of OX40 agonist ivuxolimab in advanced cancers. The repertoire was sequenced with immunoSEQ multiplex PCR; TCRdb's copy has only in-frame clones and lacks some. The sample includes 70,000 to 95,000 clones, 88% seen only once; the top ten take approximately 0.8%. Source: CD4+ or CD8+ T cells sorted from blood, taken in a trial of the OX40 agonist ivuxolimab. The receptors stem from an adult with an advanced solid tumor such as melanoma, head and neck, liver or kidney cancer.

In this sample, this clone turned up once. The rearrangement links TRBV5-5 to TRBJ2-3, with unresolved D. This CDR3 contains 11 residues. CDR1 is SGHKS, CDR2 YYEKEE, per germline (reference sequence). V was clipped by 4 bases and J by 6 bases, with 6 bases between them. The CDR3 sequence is CASSPADTQYF. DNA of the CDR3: TGTGCCAGCAGCCCCGCGGATACGCAGTATTTT. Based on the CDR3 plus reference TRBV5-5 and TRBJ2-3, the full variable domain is DAGVTQSPTHLIKTRGQQVTLRCSPISGHKSVSWYQQVLGQGPQFIFQYYEKEERGRGNFPDRFSARQFPNYSSELNVNALLLGDSALYLCASSPADTQYFGPGTRLTVL.

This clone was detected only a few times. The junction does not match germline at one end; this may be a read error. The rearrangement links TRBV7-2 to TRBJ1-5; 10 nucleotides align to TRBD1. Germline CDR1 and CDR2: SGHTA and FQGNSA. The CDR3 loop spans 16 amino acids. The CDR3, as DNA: TGTGCCAGCACCTTAAGGGACAGGGGTGCGGGTCAGCCCCAGCATTTT. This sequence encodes CASTLRDRGAGQPQHF.

CDR3 coding DNA: TGTGCCAGCAGCAAATACAACTCTGGGGCCAACGTCCTGACTTTC. Amino acids: CASSKYNSGANVLTF. The genes are TRBV5-8 and TRBJ2-6; unclear D gene. V lost 4 bases and J lost 0, with 8 bases in between. This CDR3 is 15 amino acids long. CDR1 and CDR2 from the germline V gene are SGHTS and YDEGEE.

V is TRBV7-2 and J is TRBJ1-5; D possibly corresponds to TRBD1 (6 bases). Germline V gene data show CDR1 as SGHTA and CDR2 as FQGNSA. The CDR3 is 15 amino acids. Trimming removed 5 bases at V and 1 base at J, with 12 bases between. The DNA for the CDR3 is TGTGCCAGCAGCCCCACCAGGGGAAGCAATCAGCCCCAGCATTTT. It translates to CASSPTRGSNQPQHF. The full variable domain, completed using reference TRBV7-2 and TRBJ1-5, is GAGVSQSPSNKVTEKGKDVELRCDPISGHTALYWYRQSLGQGLEFLIYFQGNSAPDKSGLPSDRFSAERTGGSVSTLTIQRTQQEDSAVYLCASSPTRGSNQPQHFGDGTRLSIL.

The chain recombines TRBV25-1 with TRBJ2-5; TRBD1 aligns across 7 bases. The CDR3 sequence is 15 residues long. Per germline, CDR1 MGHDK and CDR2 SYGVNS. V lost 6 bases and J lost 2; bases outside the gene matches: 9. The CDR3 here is CASRPTDRAQETQYF. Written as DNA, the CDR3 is TGTGCCAGCAGACCCACTGACAGGGCACAAGAGACCCAGTACTTC.

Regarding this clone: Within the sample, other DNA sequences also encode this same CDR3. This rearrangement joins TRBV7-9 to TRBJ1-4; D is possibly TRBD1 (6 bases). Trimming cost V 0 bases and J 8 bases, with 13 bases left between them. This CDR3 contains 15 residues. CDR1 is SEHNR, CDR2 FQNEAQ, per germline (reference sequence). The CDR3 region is CASSLAGGAGEKLFF. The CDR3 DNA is TGTGCCAGCAGCTTAGCTGGGGGGGCAGGCGAAAAACTGTTTTTT.

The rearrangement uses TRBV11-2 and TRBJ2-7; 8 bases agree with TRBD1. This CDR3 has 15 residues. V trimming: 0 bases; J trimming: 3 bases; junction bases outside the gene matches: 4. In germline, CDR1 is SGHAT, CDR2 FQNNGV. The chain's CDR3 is CASSLEGQAIYEQYF. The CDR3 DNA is TGTGCCAGCAGCTTAGAGGGACAGGCTATCTACGAGCAGTACTTC. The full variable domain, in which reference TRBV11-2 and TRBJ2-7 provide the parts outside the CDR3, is EAGVAQSPRYKIIEKRQSVAFWCNPISGHATLYWYQQILGQGPKLLIQFQNNGVVDDSQLPKDRFSAERLKGVDSTLKIQPAKLEDSAVYLCASSLEGQAIYEQYFGPGTRLTVT.

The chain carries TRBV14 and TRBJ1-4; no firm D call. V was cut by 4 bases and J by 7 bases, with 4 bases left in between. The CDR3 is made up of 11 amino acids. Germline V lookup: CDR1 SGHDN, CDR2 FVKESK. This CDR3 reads CASSLGEKLFF. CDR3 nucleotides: TGTGCCAGCAGCCTCGGTGAAAAACTGTTTTTT.

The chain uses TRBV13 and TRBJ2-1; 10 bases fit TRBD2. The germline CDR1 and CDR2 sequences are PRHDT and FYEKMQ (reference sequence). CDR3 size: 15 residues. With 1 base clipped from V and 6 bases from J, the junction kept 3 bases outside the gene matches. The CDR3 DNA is TGTGCCAGCAGCTTAGAACTAGCGGGGAGCAATGAGCAGTTCTTC. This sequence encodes CASSLELAGSNEQFF.

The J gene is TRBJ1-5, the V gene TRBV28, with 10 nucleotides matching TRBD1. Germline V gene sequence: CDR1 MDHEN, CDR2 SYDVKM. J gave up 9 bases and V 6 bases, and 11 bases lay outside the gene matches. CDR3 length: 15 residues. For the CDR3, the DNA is TGTGCCAGCAGGACGACAGGGGGCGGTGTCTGGCCCCAGCATTTT. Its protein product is CASRTTGGGVWPQHF. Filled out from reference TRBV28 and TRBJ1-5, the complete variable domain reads DVKVTQSSRYLVKRTGEKVFLECVQDMDHENMFWYRQDPGLGLRLIYFSYDVKMKEKGDIPEGYSVSREKKERFSLILESASTNQTSMYLCASRTTGGGVWPQHFGDGTRLSIL.

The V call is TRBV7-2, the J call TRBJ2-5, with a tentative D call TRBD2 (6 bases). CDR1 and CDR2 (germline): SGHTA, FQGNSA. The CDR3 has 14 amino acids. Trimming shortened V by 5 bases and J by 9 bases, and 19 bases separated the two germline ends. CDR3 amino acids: CASSPDSTGTPQYF. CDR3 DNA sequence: TGTGCCAGCAGCCCCGACAGTACGGGGACTCCCCAGTACTTC.

The CDR3 DNA follows: TGCGCCAGCAGCGGAGCACTAGCGGGAGGCGGTGAGCAGTACTTC. Its translation: CASSGALAGGGEQYF. The chain is built from TRBV5-1 and TRBJ2-5; TRBD2 agrees at 12 bases. The CDR3 is made up of 15 amino acids. Trimming removed 4 bases from V and 11 bases from J; junction bases left unmatched: 12. CDR1 and CDR2 from the germline V gene are SGHRS and YFSETQ.

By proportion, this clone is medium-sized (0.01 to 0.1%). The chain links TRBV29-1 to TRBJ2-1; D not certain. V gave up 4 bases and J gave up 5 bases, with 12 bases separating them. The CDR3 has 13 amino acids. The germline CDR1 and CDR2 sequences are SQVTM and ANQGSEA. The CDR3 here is CSVVLAEHNEQFF. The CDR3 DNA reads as TGCAGCGTTGTGTTGGCGGAGCACAATGAGCAGTTCTTC.

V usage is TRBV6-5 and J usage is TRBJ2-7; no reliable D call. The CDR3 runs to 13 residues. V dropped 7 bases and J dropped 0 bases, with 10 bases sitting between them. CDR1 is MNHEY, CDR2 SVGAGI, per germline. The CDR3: CASNRPGSYEQYF. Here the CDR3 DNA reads TGTGCCAGCAATCGACCTGGCTCCTACGAGCAGTACTTC.

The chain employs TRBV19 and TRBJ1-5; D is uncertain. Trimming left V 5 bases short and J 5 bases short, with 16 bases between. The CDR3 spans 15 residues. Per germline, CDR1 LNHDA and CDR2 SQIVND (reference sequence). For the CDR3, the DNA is TGTGCCAGTAGTTCGCAAATCCGGGGAGATCAGCCCCAGCATTTT. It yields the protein CASSSQIRGDQPQHF.

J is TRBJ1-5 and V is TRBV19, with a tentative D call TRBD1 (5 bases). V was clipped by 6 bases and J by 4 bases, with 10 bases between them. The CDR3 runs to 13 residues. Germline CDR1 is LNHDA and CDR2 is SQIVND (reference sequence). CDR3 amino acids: CASSRRGNQPQHF. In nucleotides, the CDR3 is TGTGCCAGTAGCCGACGGGGGAATCAGCCCCAGCATTTT.

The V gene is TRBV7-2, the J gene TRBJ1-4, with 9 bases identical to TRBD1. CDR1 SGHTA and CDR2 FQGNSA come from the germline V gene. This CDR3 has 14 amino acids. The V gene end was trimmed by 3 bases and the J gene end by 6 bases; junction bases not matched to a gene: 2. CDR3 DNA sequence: TGTGCCAGCAGCTTGGACAGGGGTGATGAAAAACTGTTTTTT. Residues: CASSLDRGDEKLFF. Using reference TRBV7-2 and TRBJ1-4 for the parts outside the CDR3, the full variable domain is GAGVSQSPSNKVTEKGKDVELRCDPISGHTALYWYRQSLGQGLEFLIYFQGNSAPDKSGLPSDRFSAERTGGSVSTLTIQRTQQEDSAVYLCASSLDRGDEKLFFGSGTQLSVL.

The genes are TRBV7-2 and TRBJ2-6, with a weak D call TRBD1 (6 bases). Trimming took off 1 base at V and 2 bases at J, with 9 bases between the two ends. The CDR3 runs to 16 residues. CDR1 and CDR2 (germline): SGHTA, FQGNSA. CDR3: CASSLDRAAGANVLTF. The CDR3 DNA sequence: TGTGCCAGCAGCTTAGACAGGGCAGCTGGGGCCAACGTCCTGACTTTC.

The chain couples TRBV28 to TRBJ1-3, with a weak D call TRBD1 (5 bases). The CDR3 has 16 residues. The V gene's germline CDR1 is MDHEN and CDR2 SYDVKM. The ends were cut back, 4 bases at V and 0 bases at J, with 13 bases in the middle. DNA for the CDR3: TGTGCCAGCAGTTCTCAGGGAAGGGGCTCTGGAAACACCATATATTTT. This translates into CASSSQGRGSGNTIYF.

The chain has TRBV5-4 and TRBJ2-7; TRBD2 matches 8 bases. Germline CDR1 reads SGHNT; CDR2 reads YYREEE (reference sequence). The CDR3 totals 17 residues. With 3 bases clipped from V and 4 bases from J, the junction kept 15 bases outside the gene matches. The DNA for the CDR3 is TGTGCCAGCAGCTCCGCAACGGGAGCGGGAGTGAGGTACGAGCAGTACTTC. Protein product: CASSSATGAGVRYEQYF.

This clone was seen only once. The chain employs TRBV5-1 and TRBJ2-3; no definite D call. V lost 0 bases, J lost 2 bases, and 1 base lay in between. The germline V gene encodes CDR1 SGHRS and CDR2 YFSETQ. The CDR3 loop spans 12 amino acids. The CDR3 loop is CASSLATDTQYF. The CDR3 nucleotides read TGCGCCAGCAGCTTGGCCACAGATACGCAGTATTTT.

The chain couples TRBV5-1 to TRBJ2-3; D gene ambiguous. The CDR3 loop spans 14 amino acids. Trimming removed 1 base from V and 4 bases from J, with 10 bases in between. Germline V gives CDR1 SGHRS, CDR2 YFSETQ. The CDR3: CASSLWSGPDTQYF. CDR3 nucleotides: TGCGCCAGCAGCTTGTGGTCCGGTCCAGATACGCAGTATTTT.